The 27 T cell receptor beta chains reported below all come from one sample, sequenced in a study of vaccination effects on CD4 cells after COVID-19. CD4+ T cells specific for antigen were expanded with viral peptide pools by the ViraFEST assay before sequencing. The culture ran for 10 days before CD4+ T cells were isolated. Participants each got two BNT162b2 or mRNA-1273 vaccine doses. Clones were read by immunoSEQ multiplex PCR, and TCRdb kept only the in-frame ones, dropping some. The sample includes about 32,000 clones, approximately 76% seen only once; the top ten take approximately 12%. These TCRs are of unknown antigen specificity. The sequences come from CD4+ T cells from PBMCs cultured with HCoV-229E spike peptides, collected after COVID-19 vaccination. These receptor sequences come from a human donor who received a COVID-19 vaccine.

This clone was counted between two and nine times. The chain employs TRBV6-1 and TRBJ2-1, with 9 bases matching TRBD2. This CDR3 contains 16 residues. Germline V lookup: CDR1 MNHNS, CDR2 SASEGT. V shed 4 bases and J 8 bases; nucleotides not matched to a gene: 12. Here the CDR3 DNA reads TGTGCCAGCAGTGTACGGGGTAGCGGGAGTGCCGATGAGCAGTTCTTC. Translated: CASSVRGSGSADEQFF.

The chain combines TRBV11-3 with TRBJ1-1; no definite D call. Trimming stripped 2 bases from V and 6 bases from J, with 10 bases between. Per germline, CDR1 SGHNT and CDR2 YENEEA. The CDR3 extends over 13 amino acids. DNA of the CDR3: TGTGCCAGCAGCTTACTGGTTAGTTCTGAAGCTTTCTTT. This sequence encodes CASSLLVSSEAFF.

The CDR3: CASSSAGQGEKLFF. The CDR3 bases are TGTGCCAGCAGCTCGGCCGGACAGGGTGAAAAACTGTTTTTT. The chain recombines TRBV7-9 with TRBJ1-4; 8 positions match TRBD1. The CDR3 covers 14 residues. J lost 7 bases, V lost 4 bases, and 5 bases had no gene match. Germline V lookup: CDR1 SEHNR, CDR2 FQNEAQ (reference sequence). The complete variable domain, with remaining parts taken from reference TRBV7-9 and TRBJ1-4, reads DTGVSQNPRHKITKRGQNVTFRCDPISEHNRLYWYRQTLGQGPEFLTYFQNEAQLEKSRLLSDRFSAERPKGSFSTLEIQRTEQGDSAMYLCASSSAGQGEKLFFGSGTQLSVL.

The chain recombines TRBV2 with TRBJ2-3, with a possible D match to TRBD2 (7 bases). The CDR3 runs to 15 residues. The ends were cut back, 7 bases at V and 3 bases at J, with 17 bases in the middle. Germline CDR1 SNHLY, CDR2 FYNNEI. This chain's CDR3 is CASKSGGLITDTQYF. CDR3 in DNA: TGTGCCAGCAAATCGGGGGGCCTTATAACAGATACGCAGTATTTT. The full variable domain, its missing parts supplied by reference TRBV2 and TRBJ2-3, is EPEVTQTPSHQVTQMGQEVILRCVPISNHLYFYWYRQILGQKVEFLVSFYNNEISEKSEIFDDQFSVERPDGSNFTLKIRSTKLEDSAMYFCASKSGGLITDTQYFGPGTRLTVL.

V is TRBV5-4 and J is TRBJ1-2; D is undetermined. The CDR3 totals 12 residues. Germline assignment: CDR1 SGHNT and CDR2 YYREEE (reference sequence). The V end lost 5 bases, the J end lost 8 bases, and 13 bases lay between the germline ends. CDR3 in amino acids: CASSMSQRGYTF. CDR3 nucleotides: TGTGCCAGCAGTATGTCCCAACGGGGCTACACCTTC.

This clone came up a few times. The rearrangement links TRBV6-5 to TRBJ1-1; tentatively, D is TRBD1 (5 bases). V was trimmed by 2 bases and J by 3 bases, leaving 16 bases between them. The CDR3 covers 16 residues. The V gene's germline CDR1 is MNHEY and CDR2 SVGAGI. CDR3 DNA sequence: TGTGCCAGCAGTTACGAAAAGGGACGTAGGGACACTGAAGCTTTCTTT. It is translated as CASSYEKGRRDTEAFF.

This rearrangement joins TRBV11-2 to TRBJ1-4; possibly TRBD1 for D (5 bases). Trimming left V 4 bases short and J 6 bases short, with 18 bases between. The CDR3 is made up of 16 amino acids. Germline V lookup: CDR1 SGHAT, CDR2 FQNNGV. The CDR3 sequence is CASSSLTGQKDEKLFF. The CDR3 DNA reads as TGTGCCAGCAGCTCTTTGACGGGGCAGAAGGATGAAAAACTGTTTTTT.

The chain recombines TRBV18 with TRBJ2-7; D is tentatively TRBD1 or TRBD2 (5 bases each). The CDR3 is 15 amino acids. Per germline, CDR1 KGHSH and CDR2 LQKENI. Trimming removed 3 bases from V and 1 base from J, with 13 bases in between. The CDR3 DNA reads TGTGCCAGCTCACCTACCCGGGACGTTTCCTACGAGCAGTACTTC. It encodes CASSPTRDVSYEQYF. Using reference TRBV18 and TRBJ2-7 for the parts outside the CDR3, the full variable domain is NAGVMQNPRHLVRRRGQEARLRCSPMKGHSHVYWYRQLPEEGLKFMVYLQKENIIDESGMPKERFSAEFPKEGPSILRIQQVVRGDSAAYFCASSPTRDVSYEQYFGPGTRLTVT.

This clone was counted between two and nine times. V and J are TRBV4-1 and TRBJ2-7, with no clear D. The germline V gene has CDR1 MGHRA and CDR2 YSYEKL. This CDR3 spans 16 amino acids. V was trimmed by 1 base and J by 0 bases, leaving 13 bases between them. The CDR3 loop is CASSQGTLSYSYEQYF. CDR3 sequence (DNA): TGCGCCAGCAGCCAAGGTACGCTCAGCTACTCCTACGAGCAGTACTTC.

The chain is built from TRBV19 and TRBJ1-4, with TRBD1 matching 9 bases. V shed 4 bases and J 3 bases; nucleotides not matched to a gene: 6. The CDR3 totals 16 residues. CDR1 is LNHDA and CDR2 is SQIVND in the germline V gene (reference sequence). The CDR3 bases are TGTGCCAGTAGTAAGGACAGGGGTTGGGCTAATGAAAAACTGTTTTTT. Residues: CASSKDRGWANEKLFF.

This clone was seen only a few times. The rearrangement links TRBV6-6 to TRBJ2-3, with 9 bases lining up with TRBD2. CDR1 and CDR2 (germline): MNHNY, SVGAGI (reference sequence). This CDR3 is built from 16 residues. Trimming removed 2 bases from V and 6 bases from J; junction bases left unmatched: 9. The CDR3 DNA sequence: TGTGCCAGCAGTTACCAGGGCGGGGGGGGCCCGGATACGCAGTATTTT. Its protein product is CASSYQGGGGPDTQYF.

V is TRBV10-3 and J is TRBJ2-1; D ambiguous. V lost 8 bases, J lost 16 bases, and 18 bases lay in between. This CDR3 has 11 amino acids. Germline lookup yields CDR1 ENHRY and CDR2 SYGVKD. The CDR3 sequence is CAIGATIERFF. In DNA form, the CDR3 reads TGTGCCATCGGAGCGACGATAGAGCGTTTCTTC.

V usage is TRBV27 and J usage is TRBJ2-5; D assignment may be TRBD1 or TRBD2 (5 bases each). The CDR3 extends over 16 amino acids. V was pared by 8 bases and J by 4 bases, with 23 bases between. The germline gives CDR1 MNHEY, CDR2 SMNVEV (reference sequence). CDR3 sequence: CASGGGAPRKGETQYF. The CDR3 region has the DNA TGTGCCAGCGGGGGTGGGGCACCTAGGAAGGGAGAGACCCAGTACTTC.

The V call is TRBV30, the J call TRBJ2-2, with 7 bases that match TRBD2. Germline CDR1 is GTSNPN and CDR2 is SVGIG (reference sequence). The CDR3 runs 15 residues. V shed 2 bases, J shed 6 bases, and the junction held 9 bases outside the gene matches. CDR3 nucleotide sequence: TGTGCCTGGAGTACCGGGACTACTCTATCCGGGGAGCTGTTTTTT. Amino acid sequence: CAWSTGTTLSGELFF. The full variable domain, rest sourced from reference TRBV30 and TRBJ2-2, is SQTIHQWPATLVQPVGSPLSLECTVEGTSNPNLYWYRQAAGRGLQLLFYSVGIGQISSEVPQNLSASRPQDRQFILSSKKLLLSDSGFYLCAWSTGTTLSGELFFGEGSRLTVL.

This clone is deemed medium-sized (0.01 to 0.1%). The V and J genes are TRBV28 and TRBJ2-7; D is perhaps TRBD2 (5 bases). This CDR3 has 15 amino acids. Trimming stripped 2 bases from V and 3 bases from J, with 14 bases between. The germline CDR1 and CDR2 sequences are MDHEN and SYDVKM. The CDR3 nucleotides read TGTGCCAGCAGTTTACCTCGCCGAGGGATCTACGAGCAGTACTTC. Translated: CASSLPRRGIYEQYF.

The chain links TRBV18 to TRBJ2-5; 11 bases line up with TRBD1. This CDR3 comprises 15 residues. Germline CDR1 and CDR2: KGHSH and LQKENI. The junction had 10 bases not matched to a gene; V was cut back by 6 bases and J by 7 bases. Here the CDR3 reads CASSLRTGGAGTQYF. DNA of the CDR3: TGTGCCAGCTCTCTCAGGACAGGGGGCGCCGGGACCCAGTACTTC.

The V and J genes are TRBV2 and TRBJ2-1; maybe TRBD1 (5 bases). V was cut by 5 bases and J by 3 bases, with 11 bases left in between. CDR1 and CDR2 (germline): SNHLY, FYNNEI. The length of the CDR3 is 14 residues. CDR3 in DNA: TGTGCCAGCAGTTTTTCAGGGTTCTACAATGAGCAGTTCTTC. Encoded protein: CASSFSGFYNEQFF.

The CDR3 bases are TGCGCCAGCAGCCAGCAAAAAAGACTAGCGGGGGGGCACCCAGCCCAGTACTTC. This sequence encodes CASSQQKRLAGGHPAQYF. The chain recombines TRBV4-1 with TRBJ2-5, with 14 bases aligning to TRBD2. Germline values: CDR1 MGHRA, CDR2 YSYEKL. The CDR3 covers 18 residues. The V gene end was trimmed by 3 bases and the J gene end by 9 bases; junction bases not matched to a gene: 15.

This chain uses TRBV19 with TRBJ1-5, with D hard to call. Trimming removed 5 bases at V and 6 bases at J, with 17 bases between. There are 15 residues in the CDR3. The germline CDR1 and CDR2 sequences are LNHDA and SQIVND (reference sequence). The CDR3 protein is CASSDSLGGSQPQHF. DNA for the CDR3: TGTGCCAGTAGTGACTCACTCGGCGGGAGTCAGCCCCAGCATTTT. Supplemented by reference TRBV19 and TRBJ1-5, the full variable domain reads DGGITQSPKYLFRKEGQNVTLSCEQNLNHDAMYWYRQDPGQGLRLIYYSQIVNDFQKGDIAEGYSVSREKKESFPLTVTSAQKNPTAFYLCASSDSLGGSQPQHFGDGTRLSIL.

V is TRBV4-1 and J is TRBJ2-7, with D uncertain. The ends were cut back, 2 bases at V and 5 bases at J, with 19 bases in the middle. The CDR3 runs 16 residues. The V gene's germline CDR1 is MGHRA and CDR2 YSYEKL. The CDR3 spells CASSQMNLIQMDEQYF. The CDR3 nucleotides read TGCGCCAGCAGCCAAATGAACCTTATCCAAATGGACGAGCAGTACTTC.

The chain carries TRBV7-8 and TRBJ2-1; 8 bases line up with TRBD2. The V and J ends lost 1 base and 7 bases, in that order; junction bases with no gene match: 6. The CDR3 loop spans 15 amino acids. CDR1 and CDR2 from the germline V gene are SGHVS and FQNEAQ. The CDR3 loop is CASSLGRGGPNEQFF. CDR3 sequence (DNA): TGTGCCAGCAGCTTAGGCCGGGGGGGGCCAAATGAGCAGTTCTTC.

The V and J genes are TRBV11-2 and TRBJ2-5; D gene unclear. Germline V gene sequence: CDR1 SGHAT, CDR2 FQNNGV. The ends were cut back, 5 bases at V and 7 bases at J, with 17 bases in the middle. The CDR3 length is 14 residues. The chain's CDR3 is CASSRTTRLVTQYF. The CDR3 bases are TGTGCCAGCAGCCGAACCACGAGGTTGGTGACCCAGTACTTC. Filled out from reference TRBV11-2 and TRBJ2-5, the complete variable domain reads EAGVAQSPRYKIIEKRQSVAFWCNPISGHATLYWYQQILGQGPKLLIQFQNNGVVDDSQLPKDRFSAERLKGVDSTLKIQPAKLEDSAVYLCASSRTTRLVTQYFGPGTRLLVL.

The chain recombines TRBV7-7 with TRBJ2-7, with TRBD2 matching 12 bases. Germline V gives CDR1 SSHAT, CDR2 FNYEAQ (reference sequence). The V gene end was trimmed by 5 bases and the J gene end by 3 bases; junction bases not matched to a gene: 14. CDR3 length: 18 residues. CDR3 amino acids: CASSDIMTSGGYCYEQYF. The CDR3 coding sequence is TGTGCCAGCAGCGACATTATGACTAGCGGGGGTTACTGCTACGAGCAGTACTTC.

V is TRBV11-1 and J is TRBJ1-1; D uncertain. This CDR3 region has 15 residues. Germline CDR1 is SGHAT and CDR2 is FQDESV (reference sequence). Trimming removed 1 base at V and 0 bases at J, with 9 bases between. The DNA for the CDR3 is TGTGCCAGCAGCTTAGGAGTCAGCATGAACACTGAAGCTTTCTTT. It is translated as CASSLGVSMNTEAFF.

V is TRBV3-1 (or the pseudogene TRBV3-2) and J is TRBJ2-5; no reliable D call. The germline gives CDR1 LGHDT, CDR2 YNNKEL (reference sequence). The CDR3 is 15 residues long. The ends were cut back, 0 bases at V and 3 bases at J, with 11 bases in the middle. As DNA, the CDR3 is TGTGCCAGCAGCCAAGAGTTGGGATGGGAAGAGACCCAGTACTTC. Its protein is CASSQELGWEETQYF.

This clone was recorded once. The genes are TRBV5-1 and TRBJ2-3, with TRBD2 matching 9 bases. CDR3 length equals 15 residues. Unmatched junction bases numbered 3, after V lost 4 bases and J lost 0 bases. Looked up from germline, CDR1 is SGHRS and CDR2 is YFSETQ. The CDR3 protein is CASSLSGGSTDTQYF. Written as DNA, the CDR3 is TGCGCCAGCAGCCTTAGCGGGGGAAGCACAGATACGCAGTATTTT. The full variable domain, rest sourced from reference TRBV5-1 and TRBJ2-3, is KAGVTQTPRYLIKTRGQQVTLSCSPISGHRSVSWYQQTPGQGLQFLFEYFSETQRNKGNFPGRFSGRQFSNSRSEMNVSTLELGDSALYLCASSLSGGSTDTQYFGPGTRLTVL.

The chain combines TRBV5-1 with TRBJ2-4; TRBD2 agrees at 7 bases. The ends lost 0 bases at V and 5 bases at J; junction bases unmatched: 5. CDR3 length: 15 amino acids. Germline V gene lookup returns CDR1 SGHRS and CDR2 YFSETQ. The CDR3 sequence: CASSLGGSGENIQYF. CDR3 in DNA: TGCGCCAGCAGCTTGGGCGGGAGCGGGGAAAACATTCAGTACTTC. Full variable domain (outside the CDR3, taken from reference TRBV5-1 and TRBJ2-4): KAGVTQTPRYLIKTRGQQVTLSCSPISGHRSVSWYQQTPGQGLQFLFEYFSETQRNKGNFPGRFSGRQFSNSRSEMNVSTLELGDSALYLCASSLGGSGENIQYFGAGTRLSVL.